This T cell receptor (beta chain) is from a study of technical replicates of blood from a few donors. Repertoires were generated with immunoSEQ multiplex PCR, while TCRdb's copy carries only in-frame clones and drops some. The sample has roughly 50,000 clones; roughly 96% are singletons. This clone was seen only once. The CDR3 length is 14 residues. Germline lookup yields CDR1 MNHEY and CDR2 SVGAGI. V was clipped by 8 bases and J by 4 bases; unmatched bases: 8. Source material: PBMCs. The gene calls are TRBV6-5 and TRBJ1-2, with 9 positions matching TRBD1. This TCR was sampled from a human donor in good health. Some clones in this sample may be carry-over from other donors' samples. The CDR3 DNA follows: TGTGCCAGCTCGGACAGGGGACTTGGCTATGGCTACACCTTC. This gives the protein CASSDRGLGYGYTF.